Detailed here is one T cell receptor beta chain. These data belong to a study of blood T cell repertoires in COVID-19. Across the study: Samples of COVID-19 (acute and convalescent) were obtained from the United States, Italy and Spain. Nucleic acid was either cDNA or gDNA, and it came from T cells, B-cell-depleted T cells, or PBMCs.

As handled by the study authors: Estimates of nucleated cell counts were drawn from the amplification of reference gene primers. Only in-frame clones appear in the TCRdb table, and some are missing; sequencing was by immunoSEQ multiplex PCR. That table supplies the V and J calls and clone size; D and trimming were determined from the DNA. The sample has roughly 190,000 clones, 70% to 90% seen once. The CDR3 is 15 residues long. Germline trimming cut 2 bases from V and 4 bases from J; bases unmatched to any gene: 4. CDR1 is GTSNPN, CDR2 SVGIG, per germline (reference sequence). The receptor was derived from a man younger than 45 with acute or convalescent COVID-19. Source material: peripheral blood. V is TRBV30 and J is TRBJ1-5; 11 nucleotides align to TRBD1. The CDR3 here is CAWSWDRGANQPQHF. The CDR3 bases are TGTGCCTGGAGTTGGGACAGGGGGGCGAATCAGCCCCAGCATTTT.